These 26 T cell receptor beta chains came from one sample sequenced in a study of breast tumors, draining lymph nodes, adjacent tissues. TCRdb reanalysed the multiplex PCR reads using MiXCR and keeps one entry per CDR3 protein. This table holds about 100,000 distinct CDR3 sequences, 21% found once. Axillary draining lymph nodes of breast cancer patients supplied the node samples. Sequencing was carried out using axillary lymph node tissue. These receptor sequences come from a female donor with breast cancer. Some clones in this sample may be carry-over from other donors' samples.

In regard to this clonotype: Compared with germline, one end of the junction differs, possibly owing to a read error. The V gene is TRBV10-3, the J gene TRBJ2-3; the D gene is possibly TRBD1 (6 bases). CDR3 length equals 12 residues. The germline V gene encodes CDR1 ENHRY and CDR2 SYGVKD. The CDR3 DNA reads TGTGTCATCAGTGCAAGGACAGATACGCAGTGTTTT. Amino acid sequence: CVISARTDTQCF.

This clonotype came up a few times. This chain links TRBV3-1 with TRBJ2-1; D remains unclear. The ends were cut back, 4 bases at V and 7 bases at J, with 8 bases in the middle. The CDR3 has 12 residues. The germline CDR1 and CDR2 sequences are LGHDT and YNNKEL (reference sequence). The chain's CDR3 is CASSPYTNEQFF. CDR3 DNA: TGTGCCAGCAGCCCCTATACGAATGAGCAGTTCTTC.

This clonotype was found many times. The genes are TRBV19 and TRBJ2-7; TRBD2 matches 10 bases. The CDR3 extends over 17 amino acids. Germline trimming cut 10 bases from V and 3 bases from J; bases unmatched to any gene: 18. Per germline, CDR1 LNHDA and CDR2 SQIVND (reference sequence). CDR3 nucleotides: TGTGCCACCTCGACAGCACTAACGACTAGCGGGTTCTACGAGCAGTACTTC. It translates to CATSTALTTSGFYEQYF.

This clonotype has ten or more counts. The J gene is TRBJ2-3, the V gene TRBV20-1, with 10 nucleotides matching TRBD1. This CDR3 comprises 14 residues. With V trimmed by 3 bases and J by 7 bases, 7 bases remained unmatched. The germline gives CDR1 DFQATT, CDR2 SNEGSKA (reference sequence). The CDR3 is CSASGTGATHTQYF. CDR3 DNA: TGCAGTGCTAGTGGGACAGGGGCCACTCATACGCAGTATTTT.

V usage is TRBV7-2 and J usage is TRBJ2-7, with D perhaps TRBD2 (7 bases). CDR3 length equals 16 residues. Trimming removed 5 bases from V and 2 bases from J, with 19 bases in between. Germline assignment: CDR1 SGHTA and CDR2 FQGNSA. The CDR3 loop is CASSSSQGAGAYEQYF. The CDR3 DNA reads as TGTGCCAGCAGCAGTTCACAGGGTGCGGGAGCCTACGAGCAGTACTTC.

As to this clonotype: This clone may be a read error of a much larger clone one base away. The V call is TRBV6-1, the J call TRBJ1-2, with D uncertain. There are 13 residues in the CDR3. The germline V and J ends were trimmed by 10 bases and 4 bases, with 16 bases remaining between them. The germline CDR1 and CDR2 sequences are MNHNS and SASEGT. CDR3 nucleotide sequence: TGTGCCATACAAAGGCGAGTGGTCTATGGCTACACCTTC. Translated: CAIQRRVVYGYTF.

About this clonotype itself: A much more abundant neighbour one base away suggests this may be a read error. The chain is built from TRBV6-1 and TRBJ2-3; D is unclear. Trimming left V 7 bases short and J 5 bases short, with 13 bases between. The CDR3 extends over 13 amino acids. The germline CDR1 and CDR2 sequences are MNHNS and SASEGT. The CDR3 DNA reads as TGTGCCAGCAATGAGACGGCAAAAGATACGCAGTATTTT. It yields the protein CASNETAKDTQYF.

This clonotype was picked up many times. The V call is TRBV3-1, the J call TRBJ2-5; TRBD1 matches 7 bases. This CDR3 has 14 residues. The V and J ends lost 3 bases and 5 bases, in that order; junction bases with no gene match: 6. Germline V CDR1 and CDR2: LGHDT, YNNKEL (reference sequence). The CDR3 region is CASSHNTGEETQYF. The CDR3, as DNA: TGTGCCAGCAGCCATAATACAGGGGAGGAGACCCAGTACTTC.

This clonotype was seen repeatedly, ten times or more. The chain carries TRBV10-3 and TRBJ1-5, with D tentatively TRBD1 (6 bases). This CDR3 contains 14 residues. Germline V gene sequence: CDR1 ENHRY, CDR2 SYGVKD. Trimming pared 2 bases from V and 7 bases from J, leaving 12 bases between. DNA of the CDR3: TGTGCCATCAGTGAGCGAGGGGGGGGGCAGCCCCAGCATTTT. It encodes CAISERGGGQPQHF.

Concerning this clonotype itself: A read error may be the cause here, since a much bigger clone is one base away. The CDR3 sequence: CASRPLAVYKQYF. CDR3 nucleotide sequence: TGTGCCAGCAGACCACTAGCGGTCTACAAGCAGTACTTC. This chain uses TRBV27 with TRBJ2-7, with TRBD2 matching over 8 bases. This CDR3 has 13 amino acids. Per germline, CDR1 MNHEY and CDR2 SMNVEV (reference sequence).

This clonotype has just one count. The chain combines TRBV10-2 with TRBJ1-6, with a weak D call TRBD1 (5 bases). Germline CDR1 WSHSY, CDR2 SAAADI. V dropped 5 bases and J dropped 9 bases, with 11 bases sitting between them. The CDR3 length is 13 residues. CDR3 DNA: TGCGCCAGCAGTCTCCAGGGTGGTTCACCCCTCCACTTT. This gives the protein CASSLQGGSPLHF.

This clonotype was counted ten times or more. The chain is built from TRBV4-1 and TRBJ1-2; D is unclear. Germline V CDR1 and CDR2: MGHRA, YSYEKL. The CDR3 covers 12 residues. Trimming removed 0 bases from V and 4 bases from J, with 3 bases in between. CDR3 in amino acids: CASSQDGYGYTF. As DNA, the CDR3 is TGCGCCAGCAGCCAAGATGGCTATGGCTACACCTTC.

This clonotype has a count of ten or more. This chain connects TRBV12-3 or TRBV12-4 to TRBJ1-2; 10 nucleotides match TRBD1. V was clipped by 7 bases and J by 4 bases; unmatched bases: 6. The length of the CDR3 is 14 residues. The CDR3 loop reads CASTLGQGRYGYTF. CDR3 DNA sequence: TGTGCCAGCACCTTGGGACAGGGGCGCTATGGCTACACCTTC.

This clonotype was found many times. This chain joins TRBV7-4 and TRBJ1-5, with 8 bases that match TRBD1. The ends lost 2 bases at V and 4 bases at J; junction bases unmatched: 7. In germline, CDR1 is SGHVT, CDR2 SQSDAQ. The CDR3 totals 16 residues. CDR3 loop: CASSLPEDRDNQPQHF. The CDR3, as DNA: TGTGCCAGCAGCTTACCCGAGGACAGGGATAATCAGCCCCAGCATTTT.

This clonotype was recorded at least ten times. V usage is TRBV10-3 and J usage is TRBJ2-3, with unresolved D. The length of the CDR3 is 16 residues. CDR1 and CDR2 from the germline V gene are ENHRY and SYGVKD. V gave up 6 bases and J gave up 2 bases, with 18 bases separating them. The CDR3 coding sequence is TGTGCCATCAGGTCGTCCGGGTCAAGACTCACAGATACGCAGTATTTT. Translation gives CAIRSSGSRLTDTQYF.

This clonotype was picked up many times. The CDR3 spells CASSIPYSQGTGGELFF. For the CDR3, the DNA is TGTGCCAGTAGTATACCCTACTCACAGGGTACTGGCGGGGAGCTGTTTTTT. This sequence joins TRBV19 and TRBJ2-2; D is possibly TRBD1 (6 bases). V lost 2 bases and J 7 bases, leaving 20 bases between the germline ends. Germline CDR1 reads LNHDA; CDR2 reads SQIVND (reference sequence). The CDR3 has 17 amino acids.

This rearrangement joins TRBV5-1 to TRBJ1-1; 7 bases are a match to TRBD1. J was trimmed by 3 bases and V by 3 bases; bases with no gene match: 5. Looked up from germline, CDR1 is SGHRS and CDR2 is YFSETQ. The CDR3 is 14 amino acids. CDR3 loop: CASSWDSGDTEAFF. Written as DNA, the CDR3 is TGCGCCAGCAGCTGGGACAGCGGAGACACTGAAGCTTTCTTT.

This clonotype occurred many times. J is TRBJ2-7 and V is TRBV4-2; D perhaps matches TRBD2 (5 bases). Trimming removed 0 bases at V and 0 bases at J, with 12 bases between. The germline V gene encodes CDR1 LGHNA and CDR2 YNFKEQ. The CDR3 extends over 16 amino acids. Written as DNA, the CDR3 is TGTGCCAGCAGCCAAGATCCTAGCATCAGCTCCTACGAGCAGTACTTC. Its translation: CASSQDPSISSYEQYF.

This clonotype was seen many times. The chain couples TRBV20-1 to TRBJ2-7, with D tentatively TRBD1 (6 bases). The ends were cut back, 4 bases at V and 3 bases at J, with 19 bases in the middle. This CDR3 is 15 amino acids long. The germline gives CDR1 DFQATT, CDR2 SNEGSKA (reference sequence). CDR3 sequence: CSANLPGTSIYEQYF. CDR3 nucleotides: TGCAGTGCTAATTTGCCCGGGACATCGATCTACGAGCAGTACTTC.

This clonotype was detected ten times or more. The V and J genes are TRBV6-2 or TRBV6-3 and TRBJ1-2, with D perhaps TRBD1 (5 bases). The CDR3 is 13 amino acids. V dropped 6 bases and J dropped 5 bases, with 13 bases sitting between them. Germline CDR1 MNHEY, CDR2 SVGEGT. The CDR3 is CASSDGTVYGYTF. DNA for the CDR3: TGTGCCAGCAGCGACGGGACGGTGTATGGCTACACCTTC.

This clonotype appeared many times. The V call is TRBV20-1, the J call TRBJ2-7; 9 nucleotides agree with TRBD2. This CDR3 comprises 15 residues. Germline CDR1 DFQATT, CDR2 SNEGSKA (reference sequence). V lost 1 base, J lost 3 bases, and 7 bases stayed unmatched. The CDR3 loop reads CSARGPGLAIYEQYF. The CDR3 DNA sequence: TGCAGTGCTAGAGGGCCGGGACTAGCCATCTACGAGCAGTACTTC.

To note about this clonotype: As the CDR3 is not closed by the conserved phenylalanine or tryptophan, this likely results from a read error. The limits of the CDR3 on the DNA are not certain, so only TCRdb's listed CDR3 is given. The chain uses TRBV18 and TRBJ2-5; the tabulated D call, TRBD1, remains unverified against the DNA. The CDR3 is 15 residues long, ends included. Germline CDR1 KGHSH, CDR2 LQKENI. The CDR3 is CAGSPGNTLRETQSL.

This clonotype was observed at least ten times. The CDR3 reads CASGASGTSTDTQYF. The CDR3 coding sequence is TGTGCCAGCGGGGCTAGCGGCACTAGCACAGATACGCAGTATTTT. The chain has TRBV5-8 and TRBJ2-3; 7 bases are shared with TRBD2. Germline V lookup: CDR1 SGHTS, CDR2 YDEGEE. The junction had 8 bases not matched to a gene; V was cut back by 7 bases and J by 0 bases. The CDR3 runs to 15 residues.

The V gene is TRBV5-4, the J gene TRBJ1-1; 7 bases map to TRBD1. The CDR3 covers 13 residues. The J segment lost 3 bases and the V segment lost 5 bases, leaving 4 bases of the junction unmatched. Germline V CDR1 and CDR2: SGHNT, YYREEE (reference sequence). For the CDR3, the DNA is TGTGCCAGCAGTAGGCAGGGGGACACTGAAGCTTTCTTT. Its protein product is CASSRQGDTEAFF.

With regard to this clonotype: This may arise from a read error, as a much more abundant clone is one base away. This chain uses TRBV30 with TRBJ2-7, with D tentatively TRBD1 (6 bases). Germline CDR1 is GTSNPN and CDR2 is SVGIG (reference sequence). The ends were cut back, 4 bases at V and 2 bases at J, with 15 bases in the middle. The CDR3 loop spans 14 amino acids. The CDR3 loop is CAWNFQGPAYEQYF. For the CDR3, the DNA is TGTGCCTGGAACTTTCAGGGGCCCGCCTACGAGCAGTACTTC.

Ten or more counts support this clonotype. The chain joins TRBV2 to TRBJ2-3; 9 nucleotides match TRBD2. This CDR3 region has 16 residues. The V gene's germline CDR1 is SNHLY and CDR2 FYNNEI. With 6 bases clipped from V and 5 bases from J, the junction kept 12 bases outside the gene matches. The CDR3 DNA follows: TGTGCCAGCAGCTTGGAGGCTAGCGGGAACGGAGATACGCAGTATTTT. Translated: CASSLEASGNGDTQYF.